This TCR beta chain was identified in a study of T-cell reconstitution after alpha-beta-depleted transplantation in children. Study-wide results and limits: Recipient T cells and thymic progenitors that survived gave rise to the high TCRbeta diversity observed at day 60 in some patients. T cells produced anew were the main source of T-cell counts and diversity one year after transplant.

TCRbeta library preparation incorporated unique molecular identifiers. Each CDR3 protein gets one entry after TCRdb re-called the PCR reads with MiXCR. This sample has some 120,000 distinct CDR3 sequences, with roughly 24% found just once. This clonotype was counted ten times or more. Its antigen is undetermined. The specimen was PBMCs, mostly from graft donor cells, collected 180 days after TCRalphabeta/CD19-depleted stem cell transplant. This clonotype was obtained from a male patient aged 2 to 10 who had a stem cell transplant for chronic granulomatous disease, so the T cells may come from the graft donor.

CDR3 in DNA: TGCAGTGCTGGGGAAGGGTGGGGCCCTACCCAGTACTTC. Translation: CSAGEGWGPTQYF. V usage is TRBV20-1 and J usage is TRBJ2-5; TRBD1 might be the D (5 bases). The V end was cut by 5 bases, the J end by 8 bases, with 18 bases between. This CDR3 contains 13 residues. Per the germline V gene, CDR1 is DFQATT and CDR2 is SNEGSKA (reference sequence).